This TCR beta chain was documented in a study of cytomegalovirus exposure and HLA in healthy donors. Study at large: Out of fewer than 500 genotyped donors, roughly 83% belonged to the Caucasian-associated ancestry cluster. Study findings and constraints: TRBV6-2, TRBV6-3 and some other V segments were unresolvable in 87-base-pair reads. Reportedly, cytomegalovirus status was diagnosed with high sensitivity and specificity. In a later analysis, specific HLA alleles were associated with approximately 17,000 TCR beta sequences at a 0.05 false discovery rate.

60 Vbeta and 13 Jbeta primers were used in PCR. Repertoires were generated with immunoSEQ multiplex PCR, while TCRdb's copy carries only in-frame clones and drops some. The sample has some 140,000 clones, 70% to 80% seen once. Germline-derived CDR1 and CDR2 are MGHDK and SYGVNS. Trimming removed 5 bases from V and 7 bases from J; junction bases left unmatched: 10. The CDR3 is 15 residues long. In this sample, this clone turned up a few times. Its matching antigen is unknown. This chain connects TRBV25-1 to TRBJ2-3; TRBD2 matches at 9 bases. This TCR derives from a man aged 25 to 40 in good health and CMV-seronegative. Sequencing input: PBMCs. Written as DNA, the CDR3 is TGTGCCAGCAGTTGGTCAAGCGGGGGGATCTATACGCAGTATTTT. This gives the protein CASSWSSGGIYTQYF.